This T cell receptor (beta chain) was observed in a study of T cell repertoires in cytomegalovirus infection. As for the study in general: From public TCR beta signatures came an indication of both CMV infection and matching HLA type.

Using its own MiXCR run on the reads, TCRdb lists one record per CDR3 protein. The repertoire consists of hundreds of thousands of distinct CDR3 sequences, with 15% to 20% occurring once and the leading ten covering around 12%. The receptor was derived from a human donor in good health (CMV status not recorded). Some clones in this sample may be carry-over from other donors' samples. Input material: PBMCs.

DNA for the CDR3: TGCGCCAGCAGCCAGGGCCCGGGACAGGAAACTTCTACGCAGTATTTT. Protein: CASSQGPGQETSTQYF. J is TRBJ2-3 and V is TRBV4-1; 8 bases agree with TRBD1. Germline CDR1 MGHRA, CDR2 YSYEKL. The CDR3 is 16 amino acids. After removal of 3 bases from V and 8 bases from J, the junction contained 13 bases not matched to a gene.